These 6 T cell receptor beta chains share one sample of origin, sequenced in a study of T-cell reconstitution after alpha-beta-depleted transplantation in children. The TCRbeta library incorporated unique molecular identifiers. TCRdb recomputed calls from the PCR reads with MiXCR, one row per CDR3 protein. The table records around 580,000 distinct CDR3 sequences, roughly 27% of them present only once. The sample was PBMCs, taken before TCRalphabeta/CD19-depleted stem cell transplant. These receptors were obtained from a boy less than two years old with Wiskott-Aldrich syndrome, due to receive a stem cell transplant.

CDR3 coding DNA: TGTGCCAGCAGCGGAGGGACGGGTGAGCAGTTCTTC. Amino acid sequence: CASSGGTGEQFF. The rearrangement uses TRBV12-3 or TRBV12-4 and TRBJ2-1; possibly TRBD2 for D (6 bases). The CDR3 consists of 12 residues. Between the trimmed V and J ends, which lost 6 bases and 9 bases, there was a span of 12 bases.

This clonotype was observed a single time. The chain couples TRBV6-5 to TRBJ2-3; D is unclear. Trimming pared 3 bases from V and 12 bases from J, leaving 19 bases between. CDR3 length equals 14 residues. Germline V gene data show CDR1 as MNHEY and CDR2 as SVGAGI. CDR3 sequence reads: CASSYGPPPTAQYF. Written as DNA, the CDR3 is TGTGCCAGCAGTTATGGCCCCCCCCCCACCGCACAGTATTTT.

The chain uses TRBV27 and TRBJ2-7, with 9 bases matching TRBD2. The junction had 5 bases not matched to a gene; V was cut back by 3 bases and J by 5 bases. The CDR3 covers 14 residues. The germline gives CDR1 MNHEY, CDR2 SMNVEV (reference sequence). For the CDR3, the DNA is TGTGCCAGCAGTTTCCTAGCGGGGCCCAACGAGCAGTACTTC. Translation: CASSFLAGPNEQYF.

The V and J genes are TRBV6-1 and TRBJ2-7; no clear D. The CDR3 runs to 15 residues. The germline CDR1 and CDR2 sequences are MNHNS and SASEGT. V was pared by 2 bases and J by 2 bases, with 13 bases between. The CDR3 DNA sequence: TGTGCCAGCAGTGAAACAACTTTTGGGGCCTACGAGCAGTACTTC. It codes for CASSETTFGAYEQYF.

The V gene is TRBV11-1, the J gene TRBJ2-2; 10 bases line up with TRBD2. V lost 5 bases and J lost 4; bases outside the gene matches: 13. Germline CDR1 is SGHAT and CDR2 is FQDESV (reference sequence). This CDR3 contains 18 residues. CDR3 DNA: TGTGCCAGCAGCCGTGGGTTCGAGCGGGAGGGCGGCACCGGGGAGCTGTTTTTT. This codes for CASSRGFEREGGTGELFF.

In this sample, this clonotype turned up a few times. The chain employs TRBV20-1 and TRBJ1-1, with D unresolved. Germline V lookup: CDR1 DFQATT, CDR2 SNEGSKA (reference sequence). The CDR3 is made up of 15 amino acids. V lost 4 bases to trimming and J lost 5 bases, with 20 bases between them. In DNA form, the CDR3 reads TGCAGTGCTACCATTCTCCAGGCCCTTGGGACTGAAGCTTTCTTT. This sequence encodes CSATILQALGTEAFF.